This T cell receptor (beta chain) was sequenced during a study of blood T cell repertoires in COVID-19. CDR3 length: 13 amino acids. The ends lost 5 bases at V and 4 bases at J; junction bases unmatched: 5. CDR1 SQVTM and CDR2 ANQGSEA come from the germline V gene. The assay was immunoSEQ multiplex PCR, and TCRdb's table has in-frame clones only and misses some. The table has around 230,000 clones, approximately 83% seen once. The chain uses TRBV29-1 and TRBJ2-7, with 10 bases aligning to TRBD1. The sequence came from a man aged 35 to 55 with acute or convalescent COVID-19. Sequencing was carried out using peripheral blood. The DNA of the CDR3 is TGCAGCGTTTGGACAGGGGGAAGTTACGAGCAGTACTTC. It codes for CSVWTGGSYEQYF.